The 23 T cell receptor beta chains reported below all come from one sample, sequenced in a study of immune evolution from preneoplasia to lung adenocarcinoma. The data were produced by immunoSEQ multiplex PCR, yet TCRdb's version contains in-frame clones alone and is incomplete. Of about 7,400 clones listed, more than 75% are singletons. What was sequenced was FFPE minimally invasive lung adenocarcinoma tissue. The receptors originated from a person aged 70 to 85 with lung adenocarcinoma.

Here the CDR3 DNA reads TGTGCCAGCAGCGCCCGGGACTTCTCCTACAATGAGCAGTTCTTC. This encodes CASSARDFSYNEQFF. The chain employs TRBV9 and TRBJ2-1; D possibly corresponds to TRBD2 (6 bases). From germline, CDR1 is SGDLS and CDR2 YYNGEE. The CDR3 is made up of 15 amino acids. V was cut by 3 bases and J by 0 bases, with 10 bases left in between. Combining the CDR3 with reference TRBV9 and TRBJ2-1 gives the whole variable domain DSGVTQTPKHLITATGQRVTLRCSPRSGDLSVYWYQQSLDQGLQFLIQYYNGEERAKGNILERFSAQQFPDLHSELNLSSLELGDSALYFCASSARDFSYNEQFFGPGTRLTVL.

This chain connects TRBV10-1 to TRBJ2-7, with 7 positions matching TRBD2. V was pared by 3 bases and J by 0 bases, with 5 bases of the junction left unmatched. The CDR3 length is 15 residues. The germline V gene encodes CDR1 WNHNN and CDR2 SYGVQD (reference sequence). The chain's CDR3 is CASSDGASGSYEQYF. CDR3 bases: TGCGCCAGCAGTGACGGGGCTAGCGGCTCCTACGAGCAGTACTTC.

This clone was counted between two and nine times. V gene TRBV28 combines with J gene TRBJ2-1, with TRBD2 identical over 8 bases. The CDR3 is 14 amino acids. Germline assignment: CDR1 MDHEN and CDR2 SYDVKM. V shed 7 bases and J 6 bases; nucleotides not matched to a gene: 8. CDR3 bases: TGTGCCAGCATCGGGAGGGCCTGGGGCAATGAGCAGTTCTTC. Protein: CASIGRAWGNEQFF.

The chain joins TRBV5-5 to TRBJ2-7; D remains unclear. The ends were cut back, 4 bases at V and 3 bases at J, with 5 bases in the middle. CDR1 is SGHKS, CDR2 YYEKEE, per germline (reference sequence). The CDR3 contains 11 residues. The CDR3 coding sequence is TGTGCCAGCAGCACCGTCTACGAGCAGTACTTC. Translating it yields CASSTVYEQYF.

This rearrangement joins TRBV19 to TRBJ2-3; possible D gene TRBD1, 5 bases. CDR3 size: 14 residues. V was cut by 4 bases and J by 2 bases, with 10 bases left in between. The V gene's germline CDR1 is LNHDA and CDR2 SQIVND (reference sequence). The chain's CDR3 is CASSTTGYTDTQYF. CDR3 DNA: TGTGCCAGTAGTACCACAGGTTACACAGATACGCAGTATTTT. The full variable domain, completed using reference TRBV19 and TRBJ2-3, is DGGITQSPKYLFRKEGQNVTLSCEQNLNHDAMYWYRQDPGQGLRLIYYSQIVNDFQKGDIAEGYSVSREKKESFPLTVTSAQKNPTAFYLCASSTTGYTDTQYFGPGTRLTVL.

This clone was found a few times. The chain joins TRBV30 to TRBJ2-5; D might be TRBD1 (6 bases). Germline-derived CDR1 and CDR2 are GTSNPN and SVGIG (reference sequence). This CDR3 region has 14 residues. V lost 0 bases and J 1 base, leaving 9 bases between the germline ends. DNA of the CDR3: TGTGCCTGGAGTGTGGTAGGGGGCCAAGAGACCCAGTACTTC. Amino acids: CAWSVVGGQETQYF.

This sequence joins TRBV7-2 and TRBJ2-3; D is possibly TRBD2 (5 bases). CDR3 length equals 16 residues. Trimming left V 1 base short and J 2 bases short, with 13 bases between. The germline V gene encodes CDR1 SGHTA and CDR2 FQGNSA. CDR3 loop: CASSLGLASSTDTQYF. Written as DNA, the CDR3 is TGTGCCAGCAGCTTAGGGCTAGCCTCTTCCACAGATACGCAGTATTTT.

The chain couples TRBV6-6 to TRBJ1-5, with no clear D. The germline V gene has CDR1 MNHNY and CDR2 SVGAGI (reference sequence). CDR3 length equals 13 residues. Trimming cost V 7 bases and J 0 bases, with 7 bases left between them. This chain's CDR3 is CASTQNSNQPQHF. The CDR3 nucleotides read TGTGCCAGCACCCAGAATAGCAATCAGCCCCAGCATTTT.

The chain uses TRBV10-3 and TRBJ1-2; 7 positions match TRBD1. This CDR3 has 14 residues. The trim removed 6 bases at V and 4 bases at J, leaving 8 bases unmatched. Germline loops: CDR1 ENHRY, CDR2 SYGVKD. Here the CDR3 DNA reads TGTGCCATCAGCGTCGGACAGGCAGTCTATGGCTACACCTTC. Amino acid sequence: CAISVGQAVYGYTF.

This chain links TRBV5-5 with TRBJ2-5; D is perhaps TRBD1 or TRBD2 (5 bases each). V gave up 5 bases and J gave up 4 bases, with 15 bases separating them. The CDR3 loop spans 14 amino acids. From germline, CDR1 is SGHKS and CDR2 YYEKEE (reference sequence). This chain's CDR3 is CASSPGTRRETQYF. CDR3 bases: TGTGCCAGCAGTCCCGGGACCCGGCGAGAGACCCAGTACTTC.

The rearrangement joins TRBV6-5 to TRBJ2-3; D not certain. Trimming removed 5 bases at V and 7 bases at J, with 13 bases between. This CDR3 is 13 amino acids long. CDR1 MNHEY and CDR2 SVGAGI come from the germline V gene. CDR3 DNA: TGTGCCAGCAGTCCCACCCTGCAAAATACGCAGTATTTT. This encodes CASSPTLQNTQYF.

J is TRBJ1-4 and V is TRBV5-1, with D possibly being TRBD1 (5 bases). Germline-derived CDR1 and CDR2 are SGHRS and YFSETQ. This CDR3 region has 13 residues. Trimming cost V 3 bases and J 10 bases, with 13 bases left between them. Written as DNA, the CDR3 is TGCGCCAGCAGCTCTCTGCAGGGTGGAAAACTGTTTTTT. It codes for CASSSLQGGKLFF.

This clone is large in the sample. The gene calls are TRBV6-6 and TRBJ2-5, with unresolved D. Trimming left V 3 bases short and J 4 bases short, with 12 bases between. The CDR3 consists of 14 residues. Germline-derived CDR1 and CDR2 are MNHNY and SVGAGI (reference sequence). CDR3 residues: CASSYSVVGETQYF. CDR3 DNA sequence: TGTGCCAGCAGTTATTCTGTGGTGGGAGAGACCCAGTACTTC.

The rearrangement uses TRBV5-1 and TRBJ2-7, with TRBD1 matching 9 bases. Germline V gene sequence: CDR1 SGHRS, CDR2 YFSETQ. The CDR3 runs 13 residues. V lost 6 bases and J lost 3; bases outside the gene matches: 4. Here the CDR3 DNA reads TGCGCCAGCACTATGACAGGGGGCTACGAGCAGTACTTC. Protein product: CASTMTGGYEQYF.

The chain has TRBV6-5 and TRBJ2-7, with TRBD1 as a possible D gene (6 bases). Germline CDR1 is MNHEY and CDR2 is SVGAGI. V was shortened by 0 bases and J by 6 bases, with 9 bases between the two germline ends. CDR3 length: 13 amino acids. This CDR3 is CASSYSIQGEQYF. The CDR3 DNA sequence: TGTGCCAGCAGTTACTCGATACAGGGCGAGCAGTACTTC.

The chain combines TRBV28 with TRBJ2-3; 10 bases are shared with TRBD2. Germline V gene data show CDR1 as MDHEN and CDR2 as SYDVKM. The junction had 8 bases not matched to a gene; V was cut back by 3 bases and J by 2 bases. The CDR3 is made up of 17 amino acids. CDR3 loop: CASSFELAGTLTDTQYF. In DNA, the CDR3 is TGTGCCAGCAGTTTCGAACTAGCGGGGACCCTCACAGATACGCAGTATTTT.

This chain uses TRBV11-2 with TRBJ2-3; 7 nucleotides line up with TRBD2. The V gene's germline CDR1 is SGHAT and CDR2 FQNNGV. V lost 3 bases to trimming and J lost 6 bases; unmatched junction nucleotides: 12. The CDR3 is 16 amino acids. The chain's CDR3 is CASSFEWAGVGDTQYF. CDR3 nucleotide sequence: TGTGCCAGCAGCTTTGAGTGGGCGGGGGTTGGCGATACGCAGTATTTT.

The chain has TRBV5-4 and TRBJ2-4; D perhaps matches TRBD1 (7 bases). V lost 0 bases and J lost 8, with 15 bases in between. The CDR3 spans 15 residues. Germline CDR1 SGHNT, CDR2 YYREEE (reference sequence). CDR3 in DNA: TGTGCCAGCAGCTTGGGCGGGGTAGACAGGGACATTCAGTACTTC. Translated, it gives CASSLGGVDRDIQYF.

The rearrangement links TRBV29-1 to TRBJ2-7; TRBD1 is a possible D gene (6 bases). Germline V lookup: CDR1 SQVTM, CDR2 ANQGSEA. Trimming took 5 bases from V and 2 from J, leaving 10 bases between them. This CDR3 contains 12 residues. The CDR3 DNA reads TGCAGCGTTATCTGGACAGCCTACGAGCAGTACTTC. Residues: CSVIWTAYEQYF.

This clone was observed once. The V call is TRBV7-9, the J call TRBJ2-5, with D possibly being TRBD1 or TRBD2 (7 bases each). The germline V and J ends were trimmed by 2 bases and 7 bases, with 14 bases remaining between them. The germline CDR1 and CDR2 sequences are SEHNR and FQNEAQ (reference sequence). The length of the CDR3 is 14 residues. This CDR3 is CASSLQGGARTQYF. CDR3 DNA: TGTGCCAGCAGCTTACAGGGGGGGGCCAGGACCCAGTACTTC.

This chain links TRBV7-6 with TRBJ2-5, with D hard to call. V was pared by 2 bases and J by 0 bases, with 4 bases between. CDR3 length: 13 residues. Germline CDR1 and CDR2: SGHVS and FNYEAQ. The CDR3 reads CASSLWYQETQYF. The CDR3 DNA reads TGTGCCAGCAGCTTATGGTACCAAGAGACCCAGTACTTC.

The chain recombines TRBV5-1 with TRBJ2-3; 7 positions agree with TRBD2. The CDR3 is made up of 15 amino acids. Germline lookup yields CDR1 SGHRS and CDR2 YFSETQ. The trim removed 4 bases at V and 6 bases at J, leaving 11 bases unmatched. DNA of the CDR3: TGCGCCAGCAGCCTAGACGGGCTAGCGGTCGATACGCAGTATTTT. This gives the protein CASSLDGLAVDTQYF.

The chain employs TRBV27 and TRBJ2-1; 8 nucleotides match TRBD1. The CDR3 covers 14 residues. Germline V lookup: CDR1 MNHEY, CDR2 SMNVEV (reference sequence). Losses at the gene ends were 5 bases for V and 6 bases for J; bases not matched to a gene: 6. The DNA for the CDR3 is TGTGCCAGCAGTCCGGGACAGGTCATCAATGAGCAGTTCTTC. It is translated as CASSPGQVINEQFF.